This T cell receptor (beta chain) comes out of a study of T cell repertoires in ileal Crohn's disease. Study-level background: Patients had a median roughly 8-year disease duration, and approximately 36% were active smokers. Postoperative therapy was given to about half: roughly 11 thiopurines, fewer than 20 anti-TNF agents. Operated complications were stricturing disease (about 60%) and penetrating disease (approximately 39%).

About this clone: The antigen is undetermined.

Deletions cut 6 bases from V and 4 bases from J, with 21 bases between. Germline assignment: CDR1 SNHLY and CDR2 FYNNEI. The CDR3 extends over 16 amino acids. Findings of the study overall: Every patient over 26.8% clonality showed endoscopic recurrence.

Clones were read by immunoSEQ multiplex PCR, and TCRdb kept only the in-frame ones, dropping some. The repertoire holds thousands of clones, with less than 95% as singletons. Sequencing used ileal tissue. The rearrangement uses TRBV2 and TRBJ1-2, with no clear D. The TCR sequence derives from an adult with Crohn's disease. The chain's CDR3 is CASSAPFRTGPYGYTF. The CDR3 region has the DNA TGTGCCAGCAGCGCACCCTTTCGGACTGGGCCCTATGGCTACACCTTC.